The source of this T cell receptor beta chain is a study of blood T cell repertoires in COVID-19 (dated by TCRdb to about 2020). In the study overall: The collaborator samples originated in the United States, Italy and Spain and spanned the acute and convalescent phases of COVID-19. The prospective study material was composed of cDNA or gDNA derived from T cells, B-cell-depleted T cells, or PBMCs. Deeply sampled blood TCRbeta repertoires from subjects exposed to, actively infected with, or recovered from COVID-19 were included in the dataset. The repertoires were released in a freely available public database intended as a resource for research on the immune response to SARS-CoV-2. Samples were obtained from the ongoing ImmuneRACE study (first 160 participants) and from about 1,300 subjects provided by 6 global collaborators. The sample metadata nearly always contained a de-identified subject ID, COVID-19 status, age in years and sex. Where available, HLA class I and class II types were taken from metadata supplied by the sample provider and were not determined by assay-based typing.

Enrolling through a virtual design, the prospective study's participants ranged in age from about 18 to 89 years and lived across 24 United States geographic areas. In the prospective study, cohorts were assigned on the basis of participant-reported clinical history obtained from a screening survey and a study questionnaire. For ImmuneRACE Cohort 3, a participant was defined as recovered based on two consecutive negative NP/OP PCR tests, clearance by a healthcare professional, or resolution of symptoms. In the prospective study, mobile phlebotomists collected whole blood, serum and a nasopharyngeal or oropharyngeal swab from each participant. Over a roughly 2-month period, participants in the prospective study had the option of providing additional blood draws and questionnaires. Before DNA extraction, blood samples from the prospective study were shipped at room temperature or frozen. TCRbeta CDR3 regions were amplified from genomic DNA using the immunoSEQ Assay, a bias-controlled multiplex PCR. On the study's bioinformatics: The number of nucleated cells in each sample was estimated by amplification of reference gene primers within the assay. To quantify the absolute abundance of each unique TCRbeta CDR3 rearrangement, sequence reads were collapsed and filtered. For each sample, productive Simpson clonality was calculated by taking the square root of Simpson's diversity index across productive rearrangements. Entries here come from immuneACCESS through TCRdb and include only in-frame sequences with V and J called. Some clones fail to appear in such tables; in the studies checked, an unresolved V gene covers under half of the shortfall, and the cause of the remainder is unknown. For V, J and clone size, that table is used; D and trimming come from the DNA. In this sample the table shows about 250,000 clones, around 82% of which occur a single time. The ten largest clones capture about 3.5% of the sample.

Per the germline V gene (reference sequence), SSHAT is the CDR1 and FNYEAQ is the CDR2. The CDR3, cysteine through phenylalanine, is 15 amino acids long. Left in the record is the CDR3 DNA by itself, 45 bases read in frame from the first base. Findings and caveats that apply to the study as a whole: How much clinical and demographic metadata was included differed by source and by participant, and the metadata was provided uncurated.

To note about this clone: The clone's antigen remains unknown. One end of the junction fails to match germline, which may point to a read error.

The source is a middle-aged man who had recovered from COVID-19. Sequenced material: PBMCs or T cells enriched from blood (not recorded which). The rearranged segments are TRBV7-7 and TRBJ2-7; matching of 6 bases hints at TRBD2 as the D gene. The CDR3 region reads CASSRGGGDFYEQYF. The DNA sequence is TGTGCTAGCAGCCGCGGCGGTGGGGACTTCTACGAGCAGTACTTC.